This TCR beta chain was identified during a study of T-cell memory formation after mild COVID-19. Study results and limitations: The appearance of some responding clones in pre-infection memory suggested that cross-reactive memory joined. Clones contracting day 15 to 85 were balanced CD4/CD8; later expanders leaned CD4+.

TCRalpha and TCRbeta libraries used 5'RACE with constant-segment primers and UMIs. MiXCR was run by TCRdb on the 5' RACE reads, yielding one entry per CDR3 protein. The data show 150,000 to 200,000 distinct CDR3 sequences, with 31% seen just once and around 12% held by the top ten. After removal of 8 bases from V and 1 base from J, the junction contained 5 bases not matched to a gene. Germline CDR1 SEHNR, CDR2 FQNEAQ (reference sequence). This CDR3 spans 13 amino acids. This clonotype was recorded a few times. Its target is unknown. The J gene is TRBJ2-7, the V gene TRBV7-9; 7 nucleotides line up with TRBD2. The sequenced material came from PBMCs or a T cell subset sorted from them (not recorded which). The TCR comes from an adult woman who had mild COVID-19 (a few samples of this study predate the infection). Cell type and time point are not known. CDR3 bases: TGTGCCAGCGGGATGGGGGGGTCCTACGAGCAGTACTTC. Its protein is CASGMGGSYEQYF.